The 8 T cell receptor beta chains reported below all come from one sample, sequenced in a study of beta chain features in type 1 diabetes. Whole-study results and caveats: Researchers report that Type 1 diabetes patients had moderately but significantly shorter TCRB CDR3s across all four CD4+ subsets.

The isolated RNA, all of it, was reverse transcribed, so expressed TCRB transcripts were what got sequenced. Profiled with immunoSEQ multiplex PCR; TCRdb holds only in-frame clones, not every one. The sample lists about 710,000 clones; roughly an eighth were seen once. Antigen specificity for these receptors is unknown. Sequencing used naive CD4+ T cells from blood. The receptor set was obtained from a man between 18 and 35 years old with type 1 diabetes.

This chain uses TRBV5-6 with TRBJ1-1; D is ambiguous. This CDR3 region has 14 residues. Between the trimmed V and J ends, which lost 3 bases and 0 bases, there was a span of 9 bases. Per the germline V gene, CDR1 is SGHDT and CDR2 is YYEEEE. CDR3 coding DNA: TGTGCCAGCAGCTGGGTAGGGCTGAACACTGAAGCTTTCTTT. It is translated as CASSWVGLNTEAFF.

V usage is TRBV5-7 and J usage is TRBJ1-5; D may be TRBD1 (5 bases). TRBV5-7 carries the ORF label, with uncertain function. This CDR3 region has 19 residues. Between the trimmed V and J ends, which lost 3 bases and 1 base, there was a span of 23 bases. The CDR3 DNA reads as TGTGCCAGCAGCTCCTTCACGGGACGATACCCCGGGAGCAATCAGCCCCAGCATTTT. Translating it yields CASSSFTGRYPGSNQPQHF.

This clone has more than one count but fewer than ten. The chain has TRBV18 and TRBJ1-5, with D uncertain. Trimming took 6 bases from V and 0 from J, leaving 9 bases between them. Germline V CDR1 and CDR2: KGHSH, LQKENI. The CDR3 contains 14 residues. CDR3 bases: TGTGCCAGCTCCCCAACCTATAGCAATCAGCCCCAGCATTTT. As protein: CASSPTYSNQPQHF.

The genes are TRBV7-3 and TRBJ1-5; D call uncertain. The CDR3 has 12 residues. Trimming took off 6 bases at V and 7 bases at J, with 10 bases between the two ends. Germline V gene sequence: CDR1 SGHTA, CDR2 FQGTGA. CDR3 loop: CASSHSPQPQHF. The CDR3 DNA reads as TGTGCCAGCAGTCATAGCCCCCAGCCCCAGCATTTT. Full variable domain (rest looked up from reference TRBV7-3 and TRBJ1-5): GAGVSQTPSNKVTEKGKYVELRCDPISGHTALYWYRQSLGQGPEFLIYFQGTGAADDSGLPNDRFFAVRPEGSVSTLKIQRTERGDSAVYLCASSHSPQPQHFGDGTRLSIL.

This clone was seen only a few times. The rearrangement joins TRBV4-2 to TRBJ2-7; possibly TRBD2 for D (5 bases). The CDR3 has 15 residues. Trimming removed 1 base at V and 6 bases at J, with 16 bases between. In germline, CDR1 is LGHNA, CDR2 YNFKEQ. The CDR3 here is CASSQGAPSSREQYF. DNA of the CDR3: TGTGCCAGCAGCCAAGGGGCGCCCTCTAGCCGCGAGCAGTACTTC.

The chain combines TRBV9 with TRBJ1-2; 9 positions match TRBD1. Looked up from germline, CDR1 is SGDLS and CDR2 is YYNGEE. The J segment lost 4 bases and the V segment lost 0 bases, leaving 4 bases of the junction unmatched. This CDR3 region has 15 residues. This CDR3 reads CASSVAGQGSYGYTF. In DNA, the CDR3 is TGTGCCAGCAGCGTAGCTGGACAGGGGAGCTATGGCTACACCTTC. Variable domain in full (rest from reference TRBV9 and TRBJ1-2): DSGVTQTPKHLITATGQRVTLRCSPRSGDLSVYWYQQSLDQGLQFLIQYYNGEERAKGNILERFSAQQFPDLHSELNLSSLELGDSALYFCASSVAGQGSYGYTFGSGTRLTVV.

The sample holds a few counts of this clone. This chain joins TRBV19 and TRBJ1-2; the D is unclear. The CDR3 contains 15 residues. V lost 9 bases to trimming and J lost 7 bases, with 24 bases between them. Per the germline V gene, CDR1 is LNHDA and CDR2 is SQIVND (reference sequence). In DNA form, the CDR3 reads TGTGCCAGCAGGCCTGGACCGACCCAATCCGGTGGCTACACCTTC. The encoded protein is CASRPGPTQSGGYTF.

The chain uses TRBV7-9 and TRBJ2-7; 7 bases map to TRBD2. J lost 5 bases, V lost 3 bases, and 7 bases had no gene match. The CDR3 covers 14 residues. The germline CDR1 and CDR2 sequences are SEHNR and FQNEAQ (reference sequence). The CDR3 loop is CASSFGGGPDEQYF. The CDR3 DNA is TGTGCCAGCAGCTTCGGCGGGGGACCCGACGAGCAGTACTTC.